Below, 7 T cell receptor beta chains from the same sample are listed, as sequenced in a study of Ad26.COV2.S vaccination and SARS-CoV-2 variants. Generated by immunoSEQ multiplex PCR, the TCRdb table keeps only in-frame clones and is missing some. In the table there are hundreds of thousands of clones, about 90% of which are singletons. Regarding treatment: around 19 received Ad26.COV2.S at low or high dose, single or two shots; about 5 received placebo; per-sample allocation not given. Each sample was drawn 63 days after the first injection (of vaccine or placebo). The source material was peripheral blood, sampled in a trial of Ad26.COV2.S vaccine versus placebo. The receptors shown here come from a person aged 18 to 59 who received the Ad26.COV2.S COVID-19 vaccine or a placebo.

V usage is TRBV2 and J usage is TRBJ2-1; maybe TRBD2 (6 bases). Germline CDR1 is SNHLY and CDR2 is FYNNEI. V was cut by 4 bases and J by 8 bases, with 12 bases left in between. The CDR3 is 13 amino acids. The DNA of the CDR3 is TGTGCCAGCAGTGGACTAGGGGTCGATGAGCAGTTCTTC. It codes for CASSGLGVDEQFF.

The chain is built from TRBV5-4 and TRBJ1-4, with D unclear. The CDR3 runs 14 residues. The V gene lost 2 bases and the J gene lost 9 bases, with 14 bases spanning the gap. CDR1 is SGHNT and CDR2 is YYREEE in the germline V gene (reference sequence). CDR3 nucleotide sequence: TGTGCCAGCAGCTTTCAGTCGACGCCGAAAAAACTGTTTTTT. This encodes CASSFQSTPKKLFF.

On this clone: Other DNA sequences in the sample encode the same CDR3. The DNA for the CDR3 is TGTGCCTGGAGTGTAGTGGGGTATGGCTACACCTTC. It translates to CAWSVVGYGYTF. The chain has TRBV30 and TRBJ1-2; D unclear. The V and J ends lost 0 bases and 5 bases respectively, with 7 bases between them. CDR1 is GTSNPN and CDR2 is SVGIG in the germline V gene (reference sequence). There are 12 residues in the CDR3.

This rearrangement joins TRBV6-1 to TRBJ1-1, with TRBD1 matching over 7 bases. In germline, CDR1 is MNHNS, CDR2 SASEGT. With 1 base clipped from V and 11 bases from J, the junction kept 7 bases outside the gene matches. The CDR3 has 13 residues. The CDR3 DNA is TGTGCCAGCAGTGAAGGCACAGGGGAAATGGCTTTCTTT. The encoded protein is CASSEGTGEMAFF.

This chain joins TRBV25-1 and TRBJ1-3; maybe TRBD1 (6 bases). The CDR3 sequence is 15 residues long. Germline V gene lookup returns CDR1 MGHDK and CDR2 SYGVNS. V lost 5 bases and J lost 4, with 15 bases in between. The CDR3 is CASSHPGASGNTIYF. DNA for the CDR3: TGTGCCAGCAGTCATCCGGGGGCTTCGGGAAACACCATATATTTT.

This clone was picked up many times. V usage is TRBV4-2 and J usage is TRBJ1-5; 9 nucleotides agree with TRBD1. From germline, CDR1 is LGHNA and CDR2 YNFKEQ. The V segment lost 0 bases and the J segment 7 bases; nucleotides outside the gene matches: 7. The CDR3 has 16 amino acids. The CDR3 is CASSQEPGQGNQPQHF. The CDR3 DNA reads TGTGCCAGCAGCCAAGAACCGGGACAGGGAAACCAGCCCCAGCATTTT.

The CDR3 sequence is CASSALGDRGYTEAFF. DNA of the CDR3: TGTGCCAGCAGTGCTCTTGGAGACAGGGGATACACTGAAGCTTTCTTT. The chain employs TRBV6-1 and TRBJ1-1, with TRBD1 identical over 8 bases. CDR1 and CDR2 from the germline V gene are MNHNS and SASEGT. V lost 4 bases, J lost 3 bases, and 10 bases stayed unmatched. CDR3 length: 16 amino acids.